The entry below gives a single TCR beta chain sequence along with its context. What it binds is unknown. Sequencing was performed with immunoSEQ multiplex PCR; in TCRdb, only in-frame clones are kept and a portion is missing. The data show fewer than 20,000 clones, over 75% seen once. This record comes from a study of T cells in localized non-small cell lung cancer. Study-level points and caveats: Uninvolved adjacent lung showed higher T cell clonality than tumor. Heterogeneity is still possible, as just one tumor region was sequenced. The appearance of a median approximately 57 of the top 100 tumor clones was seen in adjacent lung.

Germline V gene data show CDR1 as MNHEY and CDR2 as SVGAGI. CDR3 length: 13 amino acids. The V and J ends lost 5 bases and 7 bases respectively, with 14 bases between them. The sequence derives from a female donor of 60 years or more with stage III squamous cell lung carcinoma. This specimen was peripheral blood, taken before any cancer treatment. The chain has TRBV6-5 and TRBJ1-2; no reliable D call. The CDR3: CASSPLLGSGYTF. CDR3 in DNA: TGTGCCAGCAGTCCCCTTCTGGGGAGTGGCTACACCTTC.